Reported below is one T cell receptor (beta chain). The antigen is not known. Primers included in the PCR were 60 Vbeta and 13 Jbeta primers. The repertoire was sequenced with immunoSEQ multiplex PCR; TCRdb's copy has only in-frame clones and lacks some. The sample includes tens of thousands of clones, 77% seen only once; the top ten take 2.5% to 3%. While unrecorded immune exposures were likely, the donors were nominally healthy when sampled. Germline CDR1 is LNHDA and CDR2 is SQIVND (reference sequence). This CDR3 is 13 amino acids long. Trimming removed 7 bases at V and 0 bases at J, with 9 bases between. This record belongs to a study of cytomegalovirus exposure and HLA in healthy donors. About the study: Of the donors genotyped, 300 to 500 in all, 75% to 90% fell in the Caucasian-associated ancestry cluster. Study outcomes and limitations: Analysis performed later found 16,951 TCR beta sequences associated with HLA alleles at 0.05 false discovery rate.

Input material: PBMCs. This sequence was found in a woman aged 40 to 49 in good health and CMV-seropositive. The V call is TRBV19, the J call TRBJ1-2; D is perhaps TRBD1 (6 bases). CDR3 coding DNA: TGTGCCAGTAAGGACAGAGCTAACTATGGCTACACCTTC. Amino acids: CASKDRANYGYTF.